Sequencing of this T cell receptor beta chain was carried out in a study of cytomegalovirus exposure and HLA in healthy donors. Study results and limitations: TCR beta sequences numbering fewer than 20,000 were associated with HLA alleles at 0.05 false discovery rate in a later analysis. Information on immune exposure was restricted to one variable (CMV serostatus). Later on, a genetic analysis was performed. It linked a missense variant in DCLRE1C with V- and J-gene trimming of TCR beta.

This clone was seen more than once but under ten times. Its specificity is unknown. The CDR3 is made up of 13 amino acids. V lost 5 bases to trimming and J lost 0 bases, with 8 bases between them. The germline CDR1 and CDR2 sequences are SGHTA and FQGTGA. PCR amplification relied on 60 Vbeta primers (plus 13 Jbeta primers). Clones were sequenced by immunoSEQ multiplex PCR, and TCRdb holds only the in-frame ones, with some missing. The table shows roughly 200,000 clones, with around three quarters occurring only once. Donors counted as nominally healthy when sampled, yet unrecorded immune exposures were likely.

Sequencing was done on a sample of PBMCs. The receptor was derived from a man aged 35 to 55 in good health and CMV-seronegative. V is TRBV7-3 and J is TRBJ2-7; D gene unclear. CDR3: CASSPVGSYEQYF. CDR3 DNA: TGTGCCAGCAGCCCGGTTGGCTCCTACGAGCAGTACTTC.